This T cell receptor beta chain was obtained from a study of regulatory T cells in long-lasting Graves disease. The CDR3 spans 17 residues. Germline CDR1 SNHLY, CDR2 FYNNEI. Trimming pared 4 bases from V and 0 bases from J, leaving 16 bases between. Time point specified: newly diagnosed GD, antithyroid drugs for less than 3 months. PBMCs were the source of the RNA used for TCR sequencing. This clonotype was picked up many times. Its antigen remains unknown. Study-wide points: TCR diversity was lower in persistent Graves' patients (versus newly diagnosed ones).

For TCR beta, libraries came from iRepertoire HTBI primers and Arm-PCR of CDR3 regions. TCRdb reprocessed the multiplex PCR reads via MiXCR and lists one record per CDR3 protein. This sample yields 500,000 or so distinct CDR3 sequences, of which 15% to 20% are seen a single time; 20% to 25% belongs to the top ten. The sample was also reused in another study, on T cells in Graves' hyperthyroidism and ophthalmopathy. That work adds: Most thyroid-expanded clonotypes above 0.001 were also found in blood. Before onset, ophthalmopathy was predicted by the model a median roughly 6.4 months earlier.

This material consisted of peripheral blood mononuclear cells (PBMCs), taken at new diagnosis, from a patient treated with antithyroid drugs. The genes are TRBV2 and TRBJ2-1; TRBD1 is a possible D gene (7 bases). The clonotype originates from a middle-aged woman with Graves disease. This CDR3 is CASSVGGGLSSYNEQFF. CDR3 DNA: TGTGCCAGCAGTGTAGGAGGGGGCCTGAGCTCCTACAATGAGCAGTTCTTC.